Reported below is one TCR beta chain. These data belong to a study of blood T cell repertoires in COVID-19. Trimming took off 4 bases at V and 4 bases at J, with 8 bases between the two ends. This CDR3 has 12 residues. Germline CDR1 LGHDT, CDR2 YNNKEL (reference sequence). Clones were sequenced by immunoSEQ multiplex PCR, and TCRdb holds only the in-frame ones, with some missing. The sample holds some 200,000 clones, around nine tenths seen once. Sequencing was carried out using peripheral blood. This chain uses TRBV3-1 (or the pseudogene TRBV3-2) with TRBJ2-7, with D possibly TRBD1 on 6 matching bases. This clonotype was sampled from a young woman who had recovered from COVID-19. The CDR3 nucleotides are TGTGCCAGCAGCCCCGGACAGTACGAGCAGTACTTC. Translation: CASSPGQYEQYF.